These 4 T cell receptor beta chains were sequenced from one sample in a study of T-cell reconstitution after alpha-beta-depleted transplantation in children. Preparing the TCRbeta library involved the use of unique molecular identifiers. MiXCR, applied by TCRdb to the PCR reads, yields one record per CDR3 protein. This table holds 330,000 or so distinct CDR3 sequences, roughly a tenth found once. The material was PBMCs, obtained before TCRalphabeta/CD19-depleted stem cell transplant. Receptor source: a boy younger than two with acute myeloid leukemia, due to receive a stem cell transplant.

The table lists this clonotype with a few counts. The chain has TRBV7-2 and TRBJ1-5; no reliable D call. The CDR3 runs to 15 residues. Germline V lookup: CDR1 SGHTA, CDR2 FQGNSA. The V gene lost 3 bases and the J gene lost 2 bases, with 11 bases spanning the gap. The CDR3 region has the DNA TGTGCCAGCAGCTTTACGCGAACAGGCAATCAGCCCCAGCATTTT. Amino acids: CASSFTRTGNQPQHF.

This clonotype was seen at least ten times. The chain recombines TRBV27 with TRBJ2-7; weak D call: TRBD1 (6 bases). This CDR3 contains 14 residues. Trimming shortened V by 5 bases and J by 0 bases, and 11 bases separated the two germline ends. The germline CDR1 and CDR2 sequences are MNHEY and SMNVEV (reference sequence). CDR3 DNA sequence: TGTGCCAGCAGTCCCACAGGGTACTCCTACGAGCAGTACTTC. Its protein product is CASSPTGYSYEQYF.

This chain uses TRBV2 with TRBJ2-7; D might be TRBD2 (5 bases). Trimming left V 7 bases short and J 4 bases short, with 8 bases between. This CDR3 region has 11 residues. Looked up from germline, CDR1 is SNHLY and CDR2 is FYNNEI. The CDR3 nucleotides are TGTGCCAGCATTGGCGGGTACGAGCAGTACTTC. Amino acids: CASIGGYEQYF.

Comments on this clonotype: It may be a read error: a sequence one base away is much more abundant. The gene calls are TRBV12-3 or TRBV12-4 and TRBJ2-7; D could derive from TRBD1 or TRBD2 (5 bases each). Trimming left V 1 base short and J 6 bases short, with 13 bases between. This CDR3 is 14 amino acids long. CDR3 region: CASSLESKGREQYF. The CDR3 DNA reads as TGTGCCAGCAGTTTAGAGAGCAAGGGACGCGAGCAGTACTTC.